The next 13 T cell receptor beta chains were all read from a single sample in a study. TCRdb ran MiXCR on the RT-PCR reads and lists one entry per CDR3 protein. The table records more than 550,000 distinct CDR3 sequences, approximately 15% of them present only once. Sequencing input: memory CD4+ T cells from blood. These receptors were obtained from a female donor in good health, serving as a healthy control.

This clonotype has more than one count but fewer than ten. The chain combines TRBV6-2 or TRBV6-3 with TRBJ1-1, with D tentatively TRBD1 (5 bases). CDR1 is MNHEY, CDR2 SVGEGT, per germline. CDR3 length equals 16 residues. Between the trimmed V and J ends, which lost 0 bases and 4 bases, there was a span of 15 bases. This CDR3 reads CASSYSDTRVGTEAFF. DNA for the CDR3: TGTGCCAGCAGTTACTCGGATACCAGGGTGGGCACTGAAGCTTTCTTT.

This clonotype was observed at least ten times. The CDR3 is CSAPGGAGRSNYNEQFF. The CDR3 coding sequence is TGCAGTGCCCCGGGGGGGGCCGGGCGGTCTAACTACAATGAGCAGTTCTTC. V is TRBV20-1 and J is TRBJ2-1, with TRBD2 matching over 8 bases. Unmatched junction bases numbered 16, after V lost 6 bases and J lost 3 bases. Germline values: CDR1 DFQATT, CDR2 SNEGSKA (reference sequence). The CDR3 consists of 17 residues.

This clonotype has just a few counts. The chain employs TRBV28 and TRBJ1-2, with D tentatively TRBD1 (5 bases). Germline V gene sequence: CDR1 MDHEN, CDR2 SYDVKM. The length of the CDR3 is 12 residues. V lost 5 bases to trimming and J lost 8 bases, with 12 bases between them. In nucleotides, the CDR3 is TGTGCCAGCAGTGATCAGGGTCGGGGCTACACCTTC. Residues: CASSDQGRGYTF.

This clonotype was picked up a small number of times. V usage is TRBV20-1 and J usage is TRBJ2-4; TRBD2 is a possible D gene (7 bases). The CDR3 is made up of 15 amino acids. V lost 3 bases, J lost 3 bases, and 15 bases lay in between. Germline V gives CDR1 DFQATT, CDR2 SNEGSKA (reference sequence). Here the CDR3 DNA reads TGCAGTGCTAGTGCGGGAGAGGGGGTCAAAAACATTCAGTACTTC. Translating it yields CSASAGEGVKNIQYF.

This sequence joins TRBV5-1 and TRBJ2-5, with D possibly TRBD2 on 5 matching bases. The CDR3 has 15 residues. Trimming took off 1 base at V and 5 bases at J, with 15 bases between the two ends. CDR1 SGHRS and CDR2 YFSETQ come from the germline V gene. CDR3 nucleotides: TGCGCCAGCAGCTTGTTAACTCCCCCGGGGGAGACCCAGTACTTC. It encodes CASSLLTPPGETQYF.

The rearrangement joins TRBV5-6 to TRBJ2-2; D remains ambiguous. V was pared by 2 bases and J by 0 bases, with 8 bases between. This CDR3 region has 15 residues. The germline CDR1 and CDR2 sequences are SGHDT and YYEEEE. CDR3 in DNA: TGTGCCAGCAGCTTCAAGAGAACGAACACCGGGGAGCTGTTTTTT. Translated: CASSFKRTNTGELFF.

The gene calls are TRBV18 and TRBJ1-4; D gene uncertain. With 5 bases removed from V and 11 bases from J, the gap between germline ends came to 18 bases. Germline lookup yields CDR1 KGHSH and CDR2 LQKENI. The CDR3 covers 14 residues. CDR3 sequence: CASSDAMDFEKLFF. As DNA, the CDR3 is TGTGCCAGCTCAGACGCGATGGACTTCGAGAAACTGTTTTTT. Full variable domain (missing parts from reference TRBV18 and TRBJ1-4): NAGVMQNPRHLVRRRGQEARLRCSPMKGHSHVYWYRQLPEEGLKFMVYLQKENIIDESGMPKERFSAEFPKEGPSILRIQQVVRGDSAAYFCASSDAMDFEKLFFGSGTQLSVL.

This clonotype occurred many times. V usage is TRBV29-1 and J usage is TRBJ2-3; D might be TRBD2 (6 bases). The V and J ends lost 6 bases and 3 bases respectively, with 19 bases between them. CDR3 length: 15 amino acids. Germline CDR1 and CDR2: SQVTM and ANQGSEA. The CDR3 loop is CSVDRDWGRTDTQYF. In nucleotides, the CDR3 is TGCAGCGTGGACCGGGACTGGGGACGGACAGATACGCAGTATTTT.

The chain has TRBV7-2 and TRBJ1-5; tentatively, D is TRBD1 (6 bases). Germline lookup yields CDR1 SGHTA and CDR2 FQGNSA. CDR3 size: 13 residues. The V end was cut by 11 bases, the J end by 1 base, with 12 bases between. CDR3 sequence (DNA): TGTGCCTCCAGGGGAGGAAGCAATCAGCCCCAGCATTTT. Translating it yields CASRGGSNQPQHF.

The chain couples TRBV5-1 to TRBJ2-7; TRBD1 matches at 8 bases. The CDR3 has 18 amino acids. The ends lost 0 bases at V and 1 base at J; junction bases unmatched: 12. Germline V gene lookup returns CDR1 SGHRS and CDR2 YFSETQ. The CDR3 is CASSLAVGGQGYSYEQYF. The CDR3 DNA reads TGCGCCAGCAGCTTGGCCGTCGGAGGACAGGGATATTCCTACGAGCAGTACTTC.

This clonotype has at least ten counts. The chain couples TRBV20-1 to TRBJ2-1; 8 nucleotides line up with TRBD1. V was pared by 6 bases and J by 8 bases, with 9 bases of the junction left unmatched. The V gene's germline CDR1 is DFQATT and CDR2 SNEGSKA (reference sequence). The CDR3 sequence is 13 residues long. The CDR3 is CSAPRTGLDEQFF. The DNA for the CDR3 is TGCAGTGCCCCGAGGACAGGGTTGGATGAGCAGTTCTTC.

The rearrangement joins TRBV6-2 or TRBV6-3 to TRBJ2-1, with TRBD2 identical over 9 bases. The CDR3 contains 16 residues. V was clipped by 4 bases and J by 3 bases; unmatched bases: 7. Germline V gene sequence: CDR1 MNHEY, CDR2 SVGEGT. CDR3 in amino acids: CASSSAQTSGYNEQFF. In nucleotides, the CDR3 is TGTGCCAGCAGTTCGGCCCAGACTAGCGGCTACAATGAGCAGTTCTTC.

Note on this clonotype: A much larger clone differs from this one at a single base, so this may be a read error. CDR3 in DNA: TGTGCCAGCAGCCAACAAAGAAGACCATACGAGCAGTACTTC. Protein product: CASSQQRRPYEQYF. The chain couples TRBV6-6 to TRBJ2-7; D remains ambiguous. With 6 bases removed from V and 4 bases from J, the gap between germline ends came to 16 bases. CDR3 length: 14 residues. The germline CDR1 and CDR2 sequences are MNHNY and SVGAGI (reference sequence).